This T cell receptor beta chain was sequenced during a study of cytomegalovirus exposure and HLA in healthy donors. Points from the study as a whole: It was reported that the classifier diagnosed cytomegalovirus status with high specificity and sensitivity in both the original and validation cohorts. Clonal expansion, a later analysis showed, was greater in HLA-associated TCR beta chains than in equally common others. Specificity of a few CMV-associated chains for CMV antigens was verified in vitro.

With respect to this clone: Its antigen is unknown.

Researchers ran the PCR with 60 Vbeta and 13 Jbeta primers. Data came from immunoSEQ multiplex PCR; TCRdb stores just in-frame clones and leaves some out. Of 150,000 to 200,000 clones detected, around three quarters appear once; the ten largest clones hold roughly 3%. With 2 bases clipped from V and 2 bases from J, the junction kept 8 bases outside the gene matches. The CDR3 contains 17 residues. In germline, CDR1 is SGHRS, CDR2 YFSETQ. The chain carries TRBV5-1 and TRBJ2-5; 11 bases map to TRBD2. The receptor was isolated from a woman in her thirties or forties in good health and CMV-seronegative. Material for sequencing was PBMCs. CDR3: CASSFVPLAGGQETQYF. The CDR3 coding sequence is TGCGCCAGCAGCTTTGTCCCCCTAGCGGGGGGACAAGAGACCCAGTACTTC.